This T cell receptor (beta chain) derives from a study of blood T cell repertoires in COVID-19. Study information: There were acute and convalescent COVID-19 samples, and they came from the United States, Italy and Spain. T cells, B-cell-depleted T cells, or PBMCs provided the cDNA or gDNA that served as material.

The CDR3 extends over 12 amino acids. V dropped 6 bases and J dropped 1 base, with 6 bases sitting between them. Clones were read by immunoSEQ multiplex PCR, and TCRdb kept only the in-frame ones, dropping some. The sample carries 250,000 or so clones, about nine tenths recorded once. The chain is built from TRBV12-3 or TRBV12-4 and TRBJ1-1; no definite D call. Sequencing was done on a sample of peripheral blood. The source is a man aged 25 to 40 with COVID-19, enrolled during active disease. CDR3 residues: CASSLGNTEAFF. DNA of the CDR3: TGTGCCAGCAGCCTAGGGAACACTGAAGCTTTCTTT.